The source of this T cell receptor beta chain is a study of blood T cell repertoires in COVID-19. Repertoires were generated with immunoSEQ multiplex PCR, while TCRdb's copy carries only in-frame clones and drops some. This sample has tens of thousands of clones, with roughly three quarters found just once. Trimming took 7 bases from V and 1 from J, leaving 5 bases between them. This CDR3 is 12 amino acids long. This receptor was taken from a man between 65 and 80 years old with active or convalescent COVID-19. V is TRBV12-3 or TRBV12-4 and J is TRBJ1-3; D call uncertain. What was sequenced was peripheral blood. This CDR3 is CASTNSGNTIYF. CDR3 sequence (DNA): TGTGCCAGCACCAATTCTGGAAACACCATATATTTT.